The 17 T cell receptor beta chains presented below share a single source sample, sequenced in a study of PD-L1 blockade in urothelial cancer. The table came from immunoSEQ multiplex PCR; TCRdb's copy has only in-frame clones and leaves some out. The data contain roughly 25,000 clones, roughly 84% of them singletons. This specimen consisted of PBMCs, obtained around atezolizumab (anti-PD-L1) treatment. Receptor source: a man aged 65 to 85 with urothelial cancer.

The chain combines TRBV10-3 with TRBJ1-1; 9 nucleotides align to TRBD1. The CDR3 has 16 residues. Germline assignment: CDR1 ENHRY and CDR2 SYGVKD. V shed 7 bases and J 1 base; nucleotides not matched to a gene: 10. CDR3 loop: CAIKGGQGSPNTEAFF. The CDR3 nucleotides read TGTGCCATCAAAGGCGGACAGGGGTCCCCGAACACTGAAGCTTTCTTT.

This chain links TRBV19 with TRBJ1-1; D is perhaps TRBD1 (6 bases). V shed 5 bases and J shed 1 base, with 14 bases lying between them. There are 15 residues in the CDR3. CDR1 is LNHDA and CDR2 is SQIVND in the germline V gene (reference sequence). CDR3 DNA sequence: TGTGCCAGTAGTGGGGGCGAGGCAGGGAACACTGAAGCTTTCTTT. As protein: CASSGGEAGNTEAFF.

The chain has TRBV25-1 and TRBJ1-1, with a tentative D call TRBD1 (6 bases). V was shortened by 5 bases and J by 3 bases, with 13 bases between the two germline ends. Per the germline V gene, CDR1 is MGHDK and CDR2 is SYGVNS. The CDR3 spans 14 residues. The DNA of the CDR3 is TGTGCCAGCAGTTCAAGACAGGTCGACACTGAAGCTTTCTTT. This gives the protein CASSSRQVDTEAFF.

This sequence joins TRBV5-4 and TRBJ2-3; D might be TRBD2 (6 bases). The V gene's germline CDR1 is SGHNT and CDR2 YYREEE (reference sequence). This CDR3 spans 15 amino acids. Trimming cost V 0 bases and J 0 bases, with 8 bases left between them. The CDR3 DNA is TGTGCCAGCAGCTTGGCGAGCGGGAGCACAGATACGCAGTATTTT. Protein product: CASSLASGSTDTQYF.

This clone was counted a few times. This chain's CDR3 is CASSLSGRGNTEAFF. In DNA, the CDR3 is TGTGCCAGCAGTTTATCGGGCAGGGGGAACACTGAAGCTTTCTTT. V is TRBV27 and J is TRBJ1-1, with TRBD1 as a possible D gene (6 bases). There are 15 residues in the CDR3. V shed 0 bases and J shed 1 base, with 9 bases lying between them. CDR1 MNHEY and CDR2 SMNVEV come from the germline V gene (reference sequence).

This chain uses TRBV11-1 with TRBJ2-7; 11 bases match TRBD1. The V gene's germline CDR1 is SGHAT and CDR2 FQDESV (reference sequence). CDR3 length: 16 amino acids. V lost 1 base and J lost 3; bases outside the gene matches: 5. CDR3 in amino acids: CASSLGTGGFYYEQYF. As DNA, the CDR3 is TGTGCCAGCAGCTTAGGGACAGGGGGCTTTTACTACGAGCAGTACTTC. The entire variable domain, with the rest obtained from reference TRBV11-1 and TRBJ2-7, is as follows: EAEVAQSPRYKITEKSQAVAFWCDPISGHATLYWYRQILGQGPELLVQFQDESVVDDSQLPKDRFSAERLKGVDSTLKIQPAELGDSAMYLCASSLGTGGFYYEQYFGPGTRLTVT.

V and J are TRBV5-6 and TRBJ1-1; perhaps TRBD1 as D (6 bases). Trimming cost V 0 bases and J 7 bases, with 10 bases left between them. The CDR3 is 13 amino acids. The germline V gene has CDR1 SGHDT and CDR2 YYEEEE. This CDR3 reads CASSLVRDIEAFF. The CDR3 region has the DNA TGTGCCAGCAGCTTGGTAAGGGACATTGAAGCTTTCTTT.

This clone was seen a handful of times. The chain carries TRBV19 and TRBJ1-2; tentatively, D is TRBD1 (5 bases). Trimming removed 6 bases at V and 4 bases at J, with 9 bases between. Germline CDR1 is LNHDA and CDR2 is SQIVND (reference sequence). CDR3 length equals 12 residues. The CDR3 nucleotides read TGTGCCAGTAGGGGGGACTTCTATGGCTACACCTTC. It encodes CASRGDFYGYTF.

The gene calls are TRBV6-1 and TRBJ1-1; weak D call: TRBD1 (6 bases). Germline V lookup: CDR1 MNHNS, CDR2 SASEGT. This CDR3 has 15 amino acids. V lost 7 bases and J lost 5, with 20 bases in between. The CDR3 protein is CASNLGGAGVTEAFF. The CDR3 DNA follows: TGTGCCAGCAATCTGGGGGGGGCAGGCGTGACTGAAGCTTTCTTT.

CDR3 in DNA: TGTGCCAGCTCACCCGGACTAGCGGCAGGGGACACCGGGGAGCTGTTTTTT. Amino acid sequence: CASSPGLAAGDTGELFF. This chain uses TRBV18 with TRBJ2-2; 10 nucleotides match TRBD2. V was pared by 3 bases and J by 3 bases, with 7 bases of the junction left unmatched. Per germline, CDR1 KGHSH and CDR2 LQKENI. The CDR3 spans 17 residues. Full variable domain (missing parts from reference TRBV18 and TRBJ2-2): NAGVMQNPRHLVRRRGQEARLRCSPMKGHSHVYWYRQLPEEGLKFMVYLQKENIIDESGMPKERFSAEFPKEGPSILRIQQVVRGDSAAYFCASSPGLAAGDTGELFFGEGSRLTVL.

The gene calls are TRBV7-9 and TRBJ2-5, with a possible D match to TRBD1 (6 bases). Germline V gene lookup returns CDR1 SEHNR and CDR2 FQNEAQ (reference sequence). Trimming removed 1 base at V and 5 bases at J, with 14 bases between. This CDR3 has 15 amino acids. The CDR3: CASSLVLRQAETQYF. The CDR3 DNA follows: TGTGCCAGCAGCTTAGTGTTGCGACAGGCGGAGACCCAGTACTTC.

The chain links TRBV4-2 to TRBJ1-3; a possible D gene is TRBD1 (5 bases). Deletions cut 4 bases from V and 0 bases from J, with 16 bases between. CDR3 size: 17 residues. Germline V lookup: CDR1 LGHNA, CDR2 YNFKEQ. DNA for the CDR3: TGTGCCAGCAGCCTTCATCAGACAGAGAGCTCTGGAAACACCATATATTTT. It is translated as CASSLHQTESSGNTIYF.

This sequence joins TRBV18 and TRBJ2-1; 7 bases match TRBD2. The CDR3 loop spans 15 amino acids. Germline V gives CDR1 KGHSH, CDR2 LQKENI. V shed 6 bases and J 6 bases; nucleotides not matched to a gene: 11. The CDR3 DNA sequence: TGTGCCAGCTCGGTTTCGGGGCTAGCGGTCAATGAGCAGTTCTTC. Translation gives CASSVSGLAVNEQFF.

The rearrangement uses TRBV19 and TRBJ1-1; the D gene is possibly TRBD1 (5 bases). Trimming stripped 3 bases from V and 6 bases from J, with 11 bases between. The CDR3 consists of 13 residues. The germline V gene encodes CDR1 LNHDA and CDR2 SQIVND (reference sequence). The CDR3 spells CASSIPGDAEAFF. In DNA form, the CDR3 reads TGTGCCAGTAGTATCCCGGGGGATGCTGAAGCTTTCTTT. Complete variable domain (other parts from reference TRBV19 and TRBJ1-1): DGGITQSPKYLFRKEGQNVTLSCEQNLNHDAMYWYRQDPGQGLRLIYYSQIVNDFQKGDIAEGYSVSREKKESFPLTVTSAQKNPTAFYLCASSIPGDAEAFFGQGTRLTVV.

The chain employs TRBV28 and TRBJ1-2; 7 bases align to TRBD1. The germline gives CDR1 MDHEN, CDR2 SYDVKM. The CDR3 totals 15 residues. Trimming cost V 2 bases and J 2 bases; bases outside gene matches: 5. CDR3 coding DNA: TGTGCCAGCAGTTTAAGCTCGACAGGGAACTATGGCTACACCTTC. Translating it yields CASSLSSTGNYGYTF.

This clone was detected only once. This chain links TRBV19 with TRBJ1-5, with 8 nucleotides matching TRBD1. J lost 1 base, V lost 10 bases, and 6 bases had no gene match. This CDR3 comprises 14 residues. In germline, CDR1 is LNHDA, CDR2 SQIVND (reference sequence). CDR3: CATLNRGSNQPQHF. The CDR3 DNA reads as TGTGCCACCCTCAACAGGGGGAGCAATCAGCCCCAGCATTTT. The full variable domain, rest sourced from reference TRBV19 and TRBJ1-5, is DGGITQSPKYLFRKEGQNVTLSCEQNLNHDAMYWYRQDPGQGLRLIYYSQIVNDFQKGDIAEGYSVSREKKESFPLTVTSAQKNPTAFYLCATLNRGSNQPQHFGDGTRLSIL.

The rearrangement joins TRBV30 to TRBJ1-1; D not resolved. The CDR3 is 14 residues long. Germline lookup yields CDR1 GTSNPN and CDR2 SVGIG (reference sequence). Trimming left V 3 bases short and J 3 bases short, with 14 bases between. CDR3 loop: CAWSQGSLDTEAFF. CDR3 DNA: TGTGCCTGGAGCCAAGGGAGTCTAGACACTGAAGCTTTCTTT.